This TCR beta chain comes out of a study of cytomegalovirus exposure and HLA in healthy donors. Study-level findings and limits: Upon later analysis, TCR association rates were observed to vary by HLA locus, being highest for DRB1 and lowest for HLA-C. In vitro data verified a few CMV-associated chains as specific for CMV antigens.

PCR primers comprised 60 Vbeta and 13 Jbeta primers. Measured with immunoSEQ multiplex PCR; TCRdb has only the in-frame clones, and not every one. Of 150,000 or so clones in the sample, roughly 84% were seen once. For this clone: What it binds is not known.

There are 11 residues in the CDR3. The germline CDR1 and CDR2 sequences are SGHVS and FNYEAQ. V was clipped by 3 bases and J by 15 bases; unmatched bases: 5. The sequence was obtained from a man younger than 35 in good health and CMV-seronegative. Sequenced input: PBMCs. The V gene is TRBV7-6, the J gene TRBJ2-1, with TRBD2 matching over 7 bases. For the CDR3, the DNA is TGTGCCAGCAGCTTGGGAGGGGATAGGTTCTTC. Amino acids: CASSLGGDRFF.